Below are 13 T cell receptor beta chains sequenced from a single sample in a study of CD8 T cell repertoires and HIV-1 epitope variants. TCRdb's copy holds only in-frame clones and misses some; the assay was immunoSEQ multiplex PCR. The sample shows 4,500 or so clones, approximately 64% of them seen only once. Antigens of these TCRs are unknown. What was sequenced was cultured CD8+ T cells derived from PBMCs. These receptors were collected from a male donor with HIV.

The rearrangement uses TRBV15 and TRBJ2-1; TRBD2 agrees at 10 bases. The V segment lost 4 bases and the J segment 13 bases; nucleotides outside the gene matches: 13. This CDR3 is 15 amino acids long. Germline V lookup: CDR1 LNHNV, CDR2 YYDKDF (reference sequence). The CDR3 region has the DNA TGTGCCACCAGCACCGCAAGGGGGCTAGCGGGAGCTCAGTTCTTC. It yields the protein CATSTARGLAGAQFF.

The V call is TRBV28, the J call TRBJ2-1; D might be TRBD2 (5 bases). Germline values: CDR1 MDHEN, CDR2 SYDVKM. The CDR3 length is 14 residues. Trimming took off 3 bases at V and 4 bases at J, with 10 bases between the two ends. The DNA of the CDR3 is TGTGCCAGCAGTTTGCTAGCAGAATACAATGAGCAGTTCTTC. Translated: CASSLLAEYNEQFF.

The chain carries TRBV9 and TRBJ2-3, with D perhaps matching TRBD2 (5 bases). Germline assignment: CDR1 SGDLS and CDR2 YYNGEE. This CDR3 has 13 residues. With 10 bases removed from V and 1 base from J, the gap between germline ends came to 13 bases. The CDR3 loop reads CASREGGTDTQYF. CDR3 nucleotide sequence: TGTGCCTCCCGGGAAGGAGGCACAGATACGCAGTATTTT.

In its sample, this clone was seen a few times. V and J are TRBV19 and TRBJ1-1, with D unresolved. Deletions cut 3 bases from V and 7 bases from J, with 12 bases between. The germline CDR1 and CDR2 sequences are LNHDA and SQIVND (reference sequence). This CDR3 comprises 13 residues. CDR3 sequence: CASSIGGAGEAFF. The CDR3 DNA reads TGTGCCAGTAGTATCGGAGGTGCCGGTGAAGCTTTCTTT.

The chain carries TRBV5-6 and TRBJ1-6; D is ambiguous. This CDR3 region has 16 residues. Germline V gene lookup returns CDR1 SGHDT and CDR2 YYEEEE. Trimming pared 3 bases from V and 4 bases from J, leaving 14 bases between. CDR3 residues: CASSSGRVRYNSPLHF. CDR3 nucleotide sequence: TGTGCCAGCAGCTCCGGGAGGGTTCGGTATAATTCACCCCTCCACTTT.

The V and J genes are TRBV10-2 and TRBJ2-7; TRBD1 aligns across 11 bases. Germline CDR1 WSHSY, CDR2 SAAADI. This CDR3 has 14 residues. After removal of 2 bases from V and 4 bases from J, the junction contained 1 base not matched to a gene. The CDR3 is CASSEGQGAYEQYF. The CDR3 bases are TGCGCCAGCAGTGAGGGACAGGGGGCTTACGAGCAGTACTTC.

In DNA, the CDR3 is TGTGCCAGCAGCGAGGGTGGGGGATTTGAGCAGTACTTC. This translates into CASSEGGGFEQYF. The rearrangement uses TRBV2 and TRBJ2-7; D is possibly TRBD1 or TRBD2 (5 bases each). This CDR3 region has 13 residues. V lost 6 bases to trimming and J lost 7 bases, with 16 bases between them. Germline lookup yields CDR1 SNHLY and CDR2 FYNNEI.

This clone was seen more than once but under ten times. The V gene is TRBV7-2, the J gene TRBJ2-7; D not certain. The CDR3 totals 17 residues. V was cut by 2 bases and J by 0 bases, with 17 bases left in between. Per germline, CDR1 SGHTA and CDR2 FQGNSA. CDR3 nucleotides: TGTGCCAGCAGCTTACCGATCGACGAAGTCACCTCCTACGAGCAGTACTTC. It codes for CASSLPIDEVTSYEQYF. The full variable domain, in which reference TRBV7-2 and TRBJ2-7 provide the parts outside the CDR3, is GAGVSQSPSNKVTEKGKDVELRCDPISGHTALYWYRQSLGQGLEFLIYFQGNSAPDKSGLPSDRFSAERTGGSVSTLTIQRTQQEDSAVYLCASSLPIDEVTSYEQYFGPGTRLTVT.

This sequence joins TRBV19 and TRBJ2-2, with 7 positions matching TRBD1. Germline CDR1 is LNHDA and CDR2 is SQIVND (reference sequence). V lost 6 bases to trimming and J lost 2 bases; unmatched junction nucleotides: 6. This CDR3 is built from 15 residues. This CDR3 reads CASSVQGPNTGELFF. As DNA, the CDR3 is TGTGCCAGTAGCGTACAGGGGCCCAACACCGGGGAGCTGTTTTTT.

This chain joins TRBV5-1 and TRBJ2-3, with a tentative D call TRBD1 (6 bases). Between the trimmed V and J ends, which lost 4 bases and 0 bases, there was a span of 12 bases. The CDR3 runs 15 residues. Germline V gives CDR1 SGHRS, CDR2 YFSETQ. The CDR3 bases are TGCGCCAGCAGCCCGATGGGGGCTAGCACAGATACGCAGTATTTT. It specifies CASSPMGASTDTQYF. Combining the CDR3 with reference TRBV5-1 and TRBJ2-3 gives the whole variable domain KAGVTQTPRYLIKTRGQQVTLSCSPISGHRSVSWYQQTPGQGLQFLFEYFSETQRNKGNFPGRFSGRQFSNSRSEMNVSTLELGDSALYLCASSPMGASTDTQYFGPGTRLTVL.

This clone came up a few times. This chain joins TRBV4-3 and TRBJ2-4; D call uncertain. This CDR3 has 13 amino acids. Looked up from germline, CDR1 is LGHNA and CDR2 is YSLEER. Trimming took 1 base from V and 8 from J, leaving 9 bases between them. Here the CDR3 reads CASSQGVSDIQYF. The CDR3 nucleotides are TGCGCCAGCAGCCAAGGGGTGTCGGACATTCAGTACTTC.

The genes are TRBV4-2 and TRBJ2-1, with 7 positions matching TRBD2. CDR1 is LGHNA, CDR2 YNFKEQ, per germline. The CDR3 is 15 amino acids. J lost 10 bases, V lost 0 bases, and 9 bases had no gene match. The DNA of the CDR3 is TGTGCCAGCAGCCAAGAAAGTGGGGGGGTAGGGGAGCAGTTCTTC. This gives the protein CASSQESGGVGEQFF.

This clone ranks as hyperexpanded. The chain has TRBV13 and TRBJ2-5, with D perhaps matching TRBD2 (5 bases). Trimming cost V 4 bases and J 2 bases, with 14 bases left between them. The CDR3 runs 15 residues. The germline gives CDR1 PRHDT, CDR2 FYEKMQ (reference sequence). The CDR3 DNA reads TGTGCCAGCAGCTCCGCCGGGATAGATCAAGAGACCCAGTACTTC. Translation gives CASSSAGIDQETQYF.